The rows below give T cell receptor beta chains drawn from one sample of a study of T-cell memory formation after mild COVID-19. Via MiXCR, TCRdb re-called the 5' RACE reads, giving one row per CDR3 protein. Here the sample spans about 130,000 distinct CDR3 sequences, over 15% being singletons. The material sequenced was PBMCs or a T cell subset sorted from them (not recorded which). The origin of the receptors is a man between 18 and 35 years old who had mild COVID-19 (a few samples of this study predate the infection). Cell type and time point are not known. Both conserved end residues are part of each CDR3. The D gene is left open where the match is weak. Clone size, where shown, is once, few, many, or a class for clones that have expanded.

clone_size j_call v_call d_call cdr3_nt cdr3_aa
many TRBJ2-1 TRBV4-2 . TGTGCCAGCAGCCGGACCCCACCGTTAGAGCAGTTCTTC CASSRTPPLEQFF
. TRBJ1-5 TRBV20-1 . TGCAGTGCTCCGATCCCGGGCGGAATCCCTAGCAATCAGCCCCAGCATTTT CSAPIPGGIPSNQPQHF
few TRBJ1-4 TRBV12-3/TRBV12-4 . TGTGCCAGCAGTTTAGCGCGGAACTCGGGTGAAAAACTGTTTTTT CASSLARNSGEKLFF
. TRBJ2-3 TRBV28 . TGTGCCAGCAGGCTCCGTGGACACCTAAGCACAGATACGCAGTATTTT CASRLRGHLSTDTQYF
. TRBJ1-3 TRBV6-6 TRBD1 TGTGCCAGCAGAGGGGGACAGCTCGGAAACACCATATATTTT CASRGGQLGNTIYF
. TRBJ2-5 TRBV4-1 . TGCGCCAGCAGCCAAGAGGGAAGACCCAAAAAGACCCAGTACTTC CASSQEGRPKKTQYF
. TRBJ2-5 TRBV5-1 TRBD2 TGCGCCAGCTCGACTAGCGGGGGGGCAGAGGAGACCCAGTACTTC CASSTSGGAEETQYF
. TRBJ2-3 TRBV7-6 TRBD2 TGTGCCAGCAGCAAGGGACTAGCGGGGCCAGATACGCAGTATTTT CASSKGLAGPDTQYF
. TRBJ1-5 TRBV7-2 . TGTGCCAGCAGCTTTGATAATCAGCCCCAGCATTTT CASSFDNQPQHF
. TRBJ2-3 TRBV6-5 . TGTGCCAGTCAGCGTCGGGGGGCTGGAGATACGCAGTATTTT CASQRRGAGDTQYF
many TRBJ2-5 TRBV9 . TGTGCCAGCAGCATTAGCCAAGGGCTACAAGAGACCCAGTACTTC CASSISQGLQETQYF
. TRBJ1-2 TRBV10-2 . TGCGCCAGCAGTGAGTCATGGCCCACCGGGGGCTACACCTTC CASSESWPTGGYTF
. TRBJ2-6 TRBV5-1 . TGCGCCAGCGACGCGGGGGCCGCCTCTGGGGCCAACGTCCTGACTTTC CASDAGAASGANVLTF
. TRBJ2-5 TRBV4-2 TRBD2 TGTGCCAGCAGCCAAACTAGCGGGGGGGTCCAAGAGACCCAGTACTTC CASSQTSGGVQETQYF
. TRBJ2-2 TRBV7-3 . TGTGCCAGCAGCTTAAAGGGGCCCGGGGAGCTGTTTTTT CASSLKGPGELFF
. TRBJ2-5 TRBV3-1 . TGTGCCAGCAGCCAGGAACTCCGAGGGACCCAGTACTTC CASSQELRGTQYF
. TRBJ1-4 TRBV4-3 . TGCGCCAGCAGCGCCAGGGTCACTAATGAAAAACTGTTTTTT CASSARVTNEKLFF
. TRBJ1-1 TRBV12-3/TRBV12-4 TRBD1 TGTGCCAGCAGTGCCCGGAGAGGGGGCTTAGTACGGGCTGGTCACACTGAAGCTTTCTTT CASSARRGGLVRAGHTEAFF
many TRBJ2-4 TRBV20-1 . TGCAGTGCTAGAGAAGCTACCTTAGCCAAAAACATTCAGTACTTC CSAREATLAKNIQYF
. TRBJ2-7 TRBV20-1 . TGCAGTAACCGGGGTGAGCAGTACTTC CSNRGEQYF
. TRBJ1-6 TRBV29-1 . TGCAGCGTTCAGGGAGATAATTCACCCCTCCACTTT CSVQGDNSPLHF
. TRBJ2-7 TRBV12-3/TRBV12-4 . TGTGCCAGCAGTTCCTACTTGGAGCAGTACTTC CASSSYLEQYF
many TRBJ2-7 TRBV12-5 TRBD1 TGTGCTAGTCGGGACAGGCGGTCCTACGAGCAGTACTTC CASRDRRSYEQYF
. TRBJ1-1 TRBV6-6 . TGTGCCAGCAGAGGTACAGAGAACACTGAAGCTTTCTTT CASRGTENTEAFF
few TRBJ2-1 TRBV4-1 TRBD2 TGCGCCAGCAGCCGGACTAGCGGGGGGGCATCCTACAATGAGCAGTTCTTC CASSRTSGGASYNEQFF
. TRBJ1-5 TRBV10-3 . TGTGCCATCAGTGCAGGAATAGATCAGCCCCAGCATTTT CAISAGIDQPQHF
. TRBJ1-5 TRBV3-1 . TGTGCCAGCAGCCCACAGGCGAGCAATCAGCCCCAGCATTTT CASSPQASNQPQHF
. TRBJ2-2 TRBV19 TRBD2 TGTGCCAGTAAAAGGGCCGGGAGGCAGAGTACCACCGGGGAGCTGTTTTTT CASKRAGRQSTTGELFF
few TRBJ2-1 TRBV4-1 TRBD2 TGCGCCAGCAGGGATCGGCACCTTCGACTAGCGGGGGGCCCTACCAATGAGCAGTTCTTC CASRDRHLRLAGGPTNEQFF
few TRBJ1-4 TRBV10-3 TRBD1 TGTGCCACCAAGACAGGGGACCGTGAAAAACTGTTTTTT CATKTGDREKLFF
few TRBJ2-7 TRBV4-1 TRBD2 TGCGCCAGCAGCCAAGATCGGGGACTAGTCTACGAGCAGTACTTC CASSQDRGLVYEQYF
few TRBJ1-1 TRBV3-1 TRBD1 TGTGCCAGCTCTGACAGGGGGACGGCTGAAGCTTTCTTT CASSDRGTAEAFF
. TRBJ2-3 TRBV20-1 TRBD2 TGCAGTGCCACTCTAGCGGGGGGGAGCACAGATACGCAGTATTTT CSATLAGGSTDTQYF
. TRBJ2-3 TRBV12-3/TRBV12-4 . TGTGCCAGGAGATACAACAGGGCTAGCACAGATACGCAGTATTTT CARRYNRASTDTQYF
. TRBJ2-1 TRBV7-2 . TGTGCCAGCAGCTTCGGCAGTACAGCGTACAATGAGCAGTTCTTC CASSFGSTAYNEQFF
. TRBJ1-1 TRBV7-9 . TGTGCCAGCAGCTTATTTTCTGAAGCTTTCTTT CASSLFSEAFF
many TRBJ2-1 TRBV7-2 . TGTGCCAGCAGCTTAGAAAGTAGAAATGAGCAGTTCTTC CASSLESRNEQFF
once TRBJ2-6 TRBV9 . TGTGCCAGCAGGGCCAGGGACCCTGGGGCCAACGTCCTGACTTTC CASRARDPGANVLTF
many TRBJ1-5 TRBV2 . TGTGCCAGCACTTTTCAGTGGGGCAATCAGCCCCAGCATTTT CASTFQWGNQPQHF
few TRBJ2-5 TRBV7-9 . TGTGCCAGCAGCGGCGGGCCCAGCTGGGAGACCCAGTACTTC CASSGGPSWETQYF
once TRBJ2-3 TRBV19 TRBD2 TGTGCCAGTAGTATATACCCCGGAACTAGCGGGGCTCCAGATACGCAGTATTTT CASSIYPGTSGAPDTQYF
few TRBJ2-7 TRBV7-9 . TGTGCCAGCAGCTTGATCGGGGGCGAGCAGTACTTC CASSLIGGEQYF
. TRBJ1-4 TRBV7-9 . TGTGCCAGCGCGAAATGGGAGGAGCGTGAAAAACTGTTTTTT CASAKWEEREKLFF
few TRBJ2-5 TRBV5-1 . TGCGCCAGCAGCCCAAATTCGGAGACCCAGTACTTC CASSPNSETQYF
. TRBJ2-5 TRBV20-1 TRBD1 TGCAGGAGCGGGACAGGGGCGGAGACCCAGTACTTC CRSGTGAETQYF
many TRBJ2-5 TRBV4-3 TRBD2 TGCGCCAGCAGTTCCATAGCGGGGGGGGAGACCCAGTACTTC CASSSIAGGETQYF
. TRBJ1-2 TRBV4-3 . TGCGCCAGCAGCGATCCCGGGGGTGGTGGCTACACCTTC CASSDPGGGGYTF
. TRBJ2-1 TRBV5-1 TRBD1 TGCGCCAGCAGCTGGGGGGACAGGGCTTGGGAGTTCTTC CASSWGDRAWEFF
. TRBJ1-3 TRBV20-1 . TGCAGTGCTCCAGGGCCGTACTCTGGAAACACCATATATTTT CSAPGPYSGNTIYF
few TRBJ1-2 TRBV20-1 TRBD1 TGCAGTGCCAGCCGGGGGGCCCTCGGACAGGGCCATGGCTACACCTTC CSASRGALGQGHGYTF